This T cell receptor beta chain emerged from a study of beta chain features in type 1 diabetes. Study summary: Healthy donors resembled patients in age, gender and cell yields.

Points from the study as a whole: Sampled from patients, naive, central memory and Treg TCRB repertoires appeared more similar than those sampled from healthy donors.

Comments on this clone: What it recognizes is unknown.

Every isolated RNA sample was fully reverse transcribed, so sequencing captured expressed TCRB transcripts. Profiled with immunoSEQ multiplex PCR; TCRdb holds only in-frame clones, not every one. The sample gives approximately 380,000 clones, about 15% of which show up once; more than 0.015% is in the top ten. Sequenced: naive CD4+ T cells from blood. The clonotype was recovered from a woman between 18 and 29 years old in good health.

Here the CDR3 reads CASSGDRDRGFGYYGYTF. CDR3 in DNA: TGTGCCAGCAGTGGAGACCGGGACAGGGGATTCGGATACTATGGCTACACCTTC. This chain uses TRBV6-1 with TRBJ1-2; 10 bases match TRBD1. The germline V gene has CDR1 MNHNS and CDR2 SASEGT. This CDR3 is built from 18 residues. The trim removed 4 bases at V and 3 bases at J, leaving 14 bases unmatched.